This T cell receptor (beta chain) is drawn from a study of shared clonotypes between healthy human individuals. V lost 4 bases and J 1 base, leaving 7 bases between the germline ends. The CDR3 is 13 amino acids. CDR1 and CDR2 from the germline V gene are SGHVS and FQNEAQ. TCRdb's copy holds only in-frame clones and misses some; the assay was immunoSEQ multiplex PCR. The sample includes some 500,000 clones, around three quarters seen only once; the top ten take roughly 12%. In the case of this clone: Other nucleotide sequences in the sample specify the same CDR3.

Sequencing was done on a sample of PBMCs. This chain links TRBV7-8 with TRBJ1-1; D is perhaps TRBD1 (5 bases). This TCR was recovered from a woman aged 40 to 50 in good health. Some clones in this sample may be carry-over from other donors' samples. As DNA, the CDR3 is TGTGCCAGCAGCTCCGACAGGAACACTGAAGCTTTCTTT. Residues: CASSSDRNTEAFF.